Here is one T cell receptor beta chain with its context. No antigen is known for it. In germline, CDR1 is SGHNT, CDR2 YYREEE (reference sequence). V was trimmed by 2 bases and J by 4 bases, leaving 15 bases between them. This CDR3 has 15 amino acids. The sample belongs to a study of a mutant IDH1 vaccine in newly diagnosed glioma. Whole-study context: Vaccinations, eight in total, occurred in weeks 1, 3, 5, 7, 11, 15, 19, 23. Vaccine administration was initiated 4-6 weeks following radiotherapy alone, or with temozolomide cycles. Treated patients comprised around 60% males and roughly 40% females, mean age about 40 years. Therapy received beforehand was radiotherapy, temozolomide, or both, with most patients given both.

This sample's time point: week 5, during vaccination. In the vaccine, a single dose held 300 ug of the mutant IDH1 20-mer peptide, along with topical imiquimod. Libraries were prepared by immunoSEQ multiplex PCR; TCRdb keeps only in-frame clonotypes and omits some of them. Altogether some 60,000 clones are present, 80% to 90% being singletons, with the ten largest covering about 4.6%. The rearrangement joins TRBV5-4 to TRBJ2-5, with a tentative D call TRBD2 (7 bases). This receptor was taken from a woman in her forties with glioma. The sequences come from PBMCs, collected from a glioma patient whose treatment included an IDH1 peptide vaccine. The CDR3: CASSFGGGGRETQYF. The CDR3 DNA reads as TGTGCCAGCAGCTTTGGTGGGGGCGGGAGAGAGACCCAGTACTTC.